In this sample, the clone carrying this T cell receptor beta chain turned up a few times. The sample is drawn from a study of T cell changes during pregnancy in multiple sclerosis. Profiling relied on immunoSEQ multiplex PCR, and the TCRdb table lists in-frame clones only, not all of them. The sample has some 30,000 clones, less than 90% seen once. The CDR3 contains 17 residues. Germline CDR1 is MNHNS and CDR2 is SASEGT. J was trimmed by 1 base and V by 4 bases; bases with no gene match: 3. The chain uses TRBV6-1 and TRBJ2-3; TRBD2 aligns across 15 bases. This receptor was identified in a female donor with multiple sclerosis, enrolled in a pregnancy study. This specimen was CD8+ T cells from peripheral blood mononuclear cells, taken before pregnancy. The CDR3 DNA sequence: TGTGCCAGCAGTGTCGGACTAGCGGGGGGGGGCACAGATACGCAGTATTTT. Translation: CASSVGLAGGGTDTQYF.